The clone carrying this TCR beta chain has only one observation. Antigen specificity is unknown. The germline gene is not matched at one end of the junction; a read error may be the cause. This sample is part of a study of T cell repertoires in cytomegalovirus infection. Overall study context: CMV infection plus the matching HLA type was flagged by public TCR beta signatures.

The CDR3 contains 15 residues. Germline CDR1 and CDR2: SGHTA and FQGNSA. Using its own MiXCR run on the reads, TCRdb lists one record per CDR3 protein. The data hold 400,000 to 550,000 distinct CDR3 sequences, with about 11% observed a single time. Study-level findings and limits: HLA-C-restricted CMV-specific TCR beta clonotypes prevailed in the ex vivo response. The cumulative frequency of public TCR beta families distinguished individuals who carried CMV together with the relevant HLA.

The origin of this receptor is a human donor in good health (CMV status not recorded). Some clones in this sample may be carry-over from other donors' samples. The chain has TRBV7-2 and TRBJ2-1; 9 bases fit TRBD1. The sample comprised PBMCs. The CDR3 protein is CASSLGQGNYNEQSF. The CDR3 region has the DNA TGTGCCAGCAGCTTGGGACAGGGAAACTACAATGAGCAGTCTTTC.